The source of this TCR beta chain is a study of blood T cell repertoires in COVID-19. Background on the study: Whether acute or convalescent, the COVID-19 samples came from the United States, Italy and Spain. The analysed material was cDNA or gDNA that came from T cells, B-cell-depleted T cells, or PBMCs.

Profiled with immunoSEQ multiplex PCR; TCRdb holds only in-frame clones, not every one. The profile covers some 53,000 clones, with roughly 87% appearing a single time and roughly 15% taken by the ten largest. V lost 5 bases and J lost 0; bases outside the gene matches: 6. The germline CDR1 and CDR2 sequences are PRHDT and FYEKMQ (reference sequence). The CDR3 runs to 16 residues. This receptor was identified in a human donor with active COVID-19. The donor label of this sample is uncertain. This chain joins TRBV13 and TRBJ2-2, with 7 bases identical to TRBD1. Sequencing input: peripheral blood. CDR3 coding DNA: TGTGCCAGCAGCGAGGACAGGTCCCCGAACACCGGGGAGCTGTTTTTT. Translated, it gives CASSEDRSPNTGELFF.